A selection of T cell receptor beta chains follows, all from one sample in a study of patients and donors after allogeneic stem cell transplantation. TCRdb used MiXCR to reprocess the RT-PCR reads, holding one entry per CDR3 protein. Here the sample spans about 960,000 distinct CDR3 sequences, more than 15% being singletons. The sequencing input was blood, either unsorted or a sorted T cell fraction (not recorded which). These receptor sequences come from a human donor who was either an allogeneic HSCT recipient or a stem cell or donor lymphocyte infusion donor (not recorded which). It is not recorded whose cells these are; they may come from a transplant donor. Both conserved end residues are part of each CDR3. A D gene is named only where the DNA matches it firmly. Only part of the rows carry a size: once, few, many, or a class if the clone is expanded.

TRBD2,TRBV7-6,TRBJ2-7,few,TGTGCCAGCAGCTTAGTTGCTAGCGGGCACTCCTACGAGCAGTACTTC,CASSLVASGHSYEQYF
-,TRBV24-1,TRBJ1-1,few,TGTGCCACCAGTGAGACGGGACTGAACACTGAAGCTTTCTTT,CATSETGLNTEAFF
-,TRBV6-2/TRBV6-3,TRBJ2-1,few,TGTGCCAGCAGCCTTTTTATCCTGACCAGCGGGCTTAACAATGAGCAGTTCTTC,CASSLFILTSGLNNEQFF
TRBD1,TRBV5-1,TRBJ1-4,many,TGCGCCAGCAGCCTATCCGGGACAGGGGACGAAAAACTGTTTTTT,CASSLSGTGDEKLFF
TRBD1,TRBV6-2/TRBV6-3,TRBJ1-1,-,TGTGCCAGCAGTTACCCGGACGACAGGGACGGAGCTTTCTTT,CASSYPDDRDGAFF
-,TRBV3-1,TRBJ1-2,few,TGTGCCAGCAGCCCCCCCCTAGGCCTCTATGGCTACACCTTC,CASSPPLGLYGYTF
TRBD1,TRBV7-3,TRBJ2-3,few,TGTGCCAGCAGCTTAGTCGGGACAGGGCTGACAGATACGCAGTATTTT,CASSLVGTGLTDTQYF
TRBD2,TRBV4-2,TRBJ2-1,few,TGTGCCAGCAGCCAAGGGACTAGCGGGAGCCATGAGCAGTTCTTC,CASSQGTSGSHEQFF
TRBD1,TRBV6-2/TRBV6-3,TRBJ1-1,few,TGTGCCAGCAGTTCCTTCGGACAGGCCGATGAAGCTTTCTTT,CASSSFGQADEAFF
-,TRBV4-3,TRBJ1-2,few,TGCGCCAGCAGCCAAGATCTTGACATGATATATGGCTACACCTTC,CASSQDLDMIYGYTF
-,TRBV5-1,TRBJ1-6,-,TGCGCCAGCAGCTTGGACGTTTGGCAGAATAATTCACCCCTCCACTTT,CASSLDVWQNNSPLHF
TRBD1,TRBV29-1,TRBJ1-5,few,TGCAGCGTTGGGGGACAGGGGGGGCAGCCCCAGCATTTT,CSVGGQGGQPQHF
-,TRBV9,TRBJ1-1,-,TGTGCCAGCAGCCCGCCGGGGACGGGGGCAGTCCGAATGAACACTGAAGCTTTCTTT,CASSPPGTGAVRMNTEAFF
-,TRBV13,TRBJ2-1,few,TGTGCCAGCAGCCGAACGCTAGGGTACAATGAGCAGTTCTTC,CASSRTLGYNEQFF
TRBD1,TRBV20-1,TRBJ1-1,-,TGCAGTGCTAGAGATTACAGGGGGGATGTTGGAGCTTTCTTT,CSARDYRGDVGAFF
-,TRBV19,TRBJ1-1,-,TGTGCCAGTATACCCGGTGGGAGGGCTAACACTGAAGCTTTCTTT,CASIPGGRANTEAFF
TRBD2,TRBV6-2/TRBV6-3,TRBJ2-1,few,TGTGCCAGCAGCAGACCGATGGGGGGGGTCTACAATGAGCAGTTCTTC,CASSRPMGGVYNEQFF
TRBD2,TRBV9,TRBJ2-1,few,TGTGCCAGCAGCGTAGCTGGAGGGACTAGCGGGAACAATGAGCAGTTCTTC,CASSVAGGTSGNNEQFF
TRBD1,TRBV2,TRBJ1-4,-,TGTGCCAGCTTTCGGGACAGCGCTAATGAAAAACTGTTTTTT,CASFRDSANEKLFF
TRBD1,TRBV6-2/TRBV6-3,TRBJ2-7,-,TGTGCCAGCAGTCACTCCCTGACAGGGCGGGCCTTGTTTGGGCAGTACTTC,CASSHSLTGRALFGQYF